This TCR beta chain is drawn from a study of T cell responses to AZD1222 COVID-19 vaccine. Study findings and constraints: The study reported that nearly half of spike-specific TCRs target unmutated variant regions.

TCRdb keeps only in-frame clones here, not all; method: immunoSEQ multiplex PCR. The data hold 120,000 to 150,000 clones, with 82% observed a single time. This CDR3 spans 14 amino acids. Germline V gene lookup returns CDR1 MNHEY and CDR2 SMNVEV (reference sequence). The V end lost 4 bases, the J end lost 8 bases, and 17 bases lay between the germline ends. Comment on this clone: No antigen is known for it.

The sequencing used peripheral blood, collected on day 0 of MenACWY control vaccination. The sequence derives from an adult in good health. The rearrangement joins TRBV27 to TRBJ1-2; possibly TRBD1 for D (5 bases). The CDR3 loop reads CASSSTGAPRGYTF. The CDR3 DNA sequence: TGTGCCAGCAGTTCAACTGGGGCCCCGCGGGGCTACACCTTC.